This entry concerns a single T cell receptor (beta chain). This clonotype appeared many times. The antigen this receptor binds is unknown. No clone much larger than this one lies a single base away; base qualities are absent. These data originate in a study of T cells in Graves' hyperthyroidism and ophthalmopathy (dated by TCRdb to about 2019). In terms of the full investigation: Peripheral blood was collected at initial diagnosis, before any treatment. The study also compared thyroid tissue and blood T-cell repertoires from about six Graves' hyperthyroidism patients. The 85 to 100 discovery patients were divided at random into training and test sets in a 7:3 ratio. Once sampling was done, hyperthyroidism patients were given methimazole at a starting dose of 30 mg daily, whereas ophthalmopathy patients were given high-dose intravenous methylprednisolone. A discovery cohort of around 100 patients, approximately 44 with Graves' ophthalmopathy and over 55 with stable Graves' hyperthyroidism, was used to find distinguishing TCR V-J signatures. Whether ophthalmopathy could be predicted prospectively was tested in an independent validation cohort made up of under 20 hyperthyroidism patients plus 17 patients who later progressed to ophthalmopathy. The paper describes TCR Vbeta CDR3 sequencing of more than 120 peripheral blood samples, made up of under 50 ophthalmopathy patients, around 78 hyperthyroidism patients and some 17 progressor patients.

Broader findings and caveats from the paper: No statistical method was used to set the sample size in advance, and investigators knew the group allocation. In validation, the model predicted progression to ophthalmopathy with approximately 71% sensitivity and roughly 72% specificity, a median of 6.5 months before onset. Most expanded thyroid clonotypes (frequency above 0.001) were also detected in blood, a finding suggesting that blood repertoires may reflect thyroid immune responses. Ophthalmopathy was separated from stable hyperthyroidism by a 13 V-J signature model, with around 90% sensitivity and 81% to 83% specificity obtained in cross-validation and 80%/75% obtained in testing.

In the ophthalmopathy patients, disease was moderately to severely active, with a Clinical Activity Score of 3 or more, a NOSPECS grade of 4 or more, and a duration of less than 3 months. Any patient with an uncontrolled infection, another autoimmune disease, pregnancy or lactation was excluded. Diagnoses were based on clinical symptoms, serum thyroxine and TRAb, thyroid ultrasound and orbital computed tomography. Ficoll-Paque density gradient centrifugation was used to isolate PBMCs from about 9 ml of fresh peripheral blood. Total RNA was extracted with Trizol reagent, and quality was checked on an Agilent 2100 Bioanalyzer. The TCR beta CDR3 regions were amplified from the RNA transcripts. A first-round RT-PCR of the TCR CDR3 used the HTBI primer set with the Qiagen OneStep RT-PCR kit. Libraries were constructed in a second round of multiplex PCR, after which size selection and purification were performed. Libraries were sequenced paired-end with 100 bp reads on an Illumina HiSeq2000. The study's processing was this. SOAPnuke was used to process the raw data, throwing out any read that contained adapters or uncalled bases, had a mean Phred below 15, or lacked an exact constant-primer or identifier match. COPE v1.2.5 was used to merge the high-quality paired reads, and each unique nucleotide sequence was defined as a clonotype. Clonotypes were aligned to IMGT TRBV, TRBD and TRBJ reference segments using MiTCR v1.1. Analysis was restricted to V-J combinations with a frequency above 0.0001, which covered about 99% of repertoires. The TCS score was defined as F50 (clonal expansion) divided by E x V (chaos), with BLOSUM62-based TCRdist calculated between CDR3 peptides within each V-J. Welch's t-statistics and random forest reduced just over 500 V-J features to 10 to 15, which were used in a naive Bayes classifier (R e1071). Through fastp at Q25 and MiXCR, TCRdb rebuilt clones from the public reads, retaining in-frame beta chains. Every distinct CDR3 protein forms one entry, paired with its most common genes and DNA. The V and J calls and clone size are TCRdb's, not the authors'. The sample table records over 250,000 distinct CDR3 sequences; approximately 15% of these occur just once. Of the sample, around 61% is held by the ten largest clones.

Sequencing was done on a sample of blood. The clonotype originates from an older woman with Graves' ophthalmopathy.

The nucleotides read TGCAGTGCTAGGGGGGGCGCGTGGTGGTTGGCCACTGAAGCTTTCTTT. Its coded protein is CSARGGAWWLATEAFF. The sequence links TRBV20-1 to TRBJ1-1; the D gene is perhaps TRBD1, on 6 matching bases. CDR1 is given as DFQATT and CDR2 as SNEGSKA, both from the germline V gene (reference sequence). Its CDR3 holds 16 amino acids, cysteine through phenylalanine. The entry retains the CDR3 DNA only, 48 bases that are in frame from base 1. V sheds 3 bases and J sheds 4 bases, leaving 21 bases between their ends.